The clone carrying this T cell receptor beta chain occurred a few times. As yet, its antigen is unknown. The data were taken from a study of identical twins. Study-wide results and limits: Compared with unrelated sharing, twin-shared out-of-frame alpha sequences had more low-probability sequences.

From the 5' RACE reads, TCRdb called clonotypes with MiXCR, one entry per CDR3 protein. This sample yields approximately 240,000 distinct CDR3 sequences, of which about an eighth are seen a single time; approximately 9.3% belongs to the top ten. Every donor was a healthy Caucasian. Germline CDR1 reads SGDLS; CDR2 reads YYNGEE. The CDR3 sequence is 14 residues long. Losses at the gene ends were 3 bases for V and 6 bases for J; bases not matched to a gene: 8. The chain recombines TRBV9 with TRBJ2-7; TRBD1 aligns across 8 bases. This TCR came from a woman under 30 in good health. The sample taken for sequencing was memory (CD45RO+) T cells sorted from blood. This CDR3 reads CASSDQTGAGEQYF. The CDR3 DNA reads TGTGCCAGCAGCGACCAGACAGGGGCTGGCGAGCAGTACTTC.